The sequence of this T cell receptor (beta chain) was determined in a study of T cells after yellow fever vaccination. Study-level results: The CD4 and CD8 compartments had a small share of their clonotypes in common. Reappearance after the booster was seen for most primary-vaccination clones, at 95% to 97% CD4 and roughly 90% CD8.

Germline CDR1 and CDR2: SGHTA and FQGNSA. The CDR3 consists of 14 residues. Trimming pared 5 bases from V and 9 bases from J, leaving 17 bases between. TCR cDNA was made by 5'RACE template switching, adding a universal primer site and UMIs. MiXCR, applied by TCRdb to the 5' RACE reads, yields one record per CDR3 protein. Here the sample spans roughly 330,000 distinct CDR3 sequences, 4% being singletons. Points on this clonotype: The antigen remains unidentified.

This specimen was PBMCs, taken 5 days after the yellow fever booster vaccination. The chain joins TRBV7-2 to TRBJ2-1; TRBD2 is a possible D gene (6 bases). The source is a man aged 18 to 29 who received the YFV17D yellow fever vaccine. The CDR3 nucleotides read TGTGCCAGCAGCCCCGGAGGGAGTCGAGGTGAGCAGTTCTTC. This encodes CASSPGGSRGEQFF.